The next 21 T cell receptor beta chains were all read from a single sample in a study of blood T cell repertoires in COVID-19. The method was immunoSEQ multiplex PCR; TCRdb's version includes in-frame clones alone and lacks a portion of them. This sample has a few hundred thousand clones, with about 86% found just once. The sample was PBMCs or T cells enriched from blood (not recorded which). Receptors were obtained from a woman between 40 and 55 years old with acute COVID-19.

This clone was found once. The chain joins TRBV5-1 to TRBJ2-1, with D possibly TRBD1 on 6 matching bases. Germline CDR1 and CDR2: SGHRS and YFSETQ. V was clipped by 1 base and J by 2 bases, with 10 bases between them. The CDR3 covers 15 residues. Written as DNA, the CDR3 is TGCGCCAGCAGCTTGAACAGGGCTCCCTACAATGAGCAGTTCTTC. This sequence encodes CASSLNRAPYNEQFF.

This clone was recorded only once. The chain has TRBV6-5 and TRBJ2-1; D is possibly TRBD1 (7 bases). Germline CDR1 reads MNHEY; CDR2 reads SVGAGI. CDR3 length: 14 amino acids. V shed 6 bases and J shed 12 bases, with 21 bases lying between them. The CDR3 nucleotides read TGTGCCAGCAGGGCGGGGAGAGGACAGGTTGCGCAGTTCTTC. It yields the protein CASRAGRGQVAQFF.

On this clone itself: In the same sample, other DNA sequences code for this CDR3. CDR3 residues: CASSPGETQYF. The CDR3 nucleotides are TGTGCCAGCAGCCCCGGAGAGACCCAGTACTTC. The V and J genes are TRBV12-3 or TRBV12-4 and TRBJ2-5; D remains unclear. Trimming pared 6 bases from V and 4 bases from J, leaving 6 bases between. The CDR3 has 11 residues.

This chain links TRBV28 with TRBJ2-7; weak D call: TRBD1 (5 bases). The CDR3 spans 13 residues. Germline values: CDR1 MDHEN, CDR2 SYDVKM. With 3 bases removed from V and 2 bases from J, the gap between germline ends came to 8 bases. CDR3 nucleotides: TGTGCCAGCAGTTTCTCGGACACCTACGAGCAGTACTTC. Translated: CASSFSDTYEQYF.

The chain couples TRBV27 to TRBJ1-2; 7 bases align to TRBD1. V dropped 5 bases and J dropped 4; count of bases not matched to a gene: 4. This CDR3 contains 13 residues. CDR1 and CDR2 (germline): MNHEY, SMNVEV (reference sequence). CDR3: CASSPNRGYGYTF. The CDR3 DNA reads TGTGCCAGCAGTCCTAACAGGGGCTATGGCTACACCTTC.

The chain recombines TRBV7-8 with TRBJ2-3, with 12 bases fitting TRBD2. The CDR3 is 14 residues long. V shed 5 bases, J shed 4 bases, and the junction held 1 base outside the gene matches. Germline CDR1 reads SGHVS; CDR2 reads FQNEAQ. CDR3 sequence reads: CASSPSGRADTQYF. The CDR3 DNA is TGTGCCAGCAGCCCTAGCGGGAGGGCAGATACGCAGTATTTT. The complete variable domain, with remaining parts taken from reference TRBV7-8 and TRBJ2-3, reads GAGVSQSPRYKVAKRGQDVALRCDPISGHVSLFWYQQALGQGPEFLTYFQNEAQLDKSGLPSDRFFAERPEGSVSTLKIQRTQQEDSAVYLCASSPSGRADTQYFGPGTRLTVL.

V and J are TRBV7-8 and TRBJ1-5; D remains unclear. Trimming took off 5 bases at V and 6 bases at J, with 17 bases between the two ends. Germline V gene data show CDR1 as SGHVS and CDR2 as FQNEAQ. CDR3 length equals 15 residues. CDR3 amino acids: CASSPPGNRGQPQHF. The CDR3 bases are TGTGCCAGCAGCCCCCCGGGGAATAGAGGTCAGCCCCAGCATTTT.

V gene TRBV5-1 combines with J gene TRBJ2-7; D possibly corresponds to TRBD1 (6 bases). The CDR3 totals 14 residues. Trimming shortened V by 3 bases and J by 2 bases, and 12 bases separated the two germline ends. Germline values: CDR1 SGHRS, CDR2 YFSETQ. CDR3 nucleotide sequence: TGCGCCAGCAGCTCAGGACAGAAAACCTACGAGCAGTACTTC. This translates into CASSSGQKTYEQYF.

V is TRBV10-2 and J is TRBJ1-1; 11 positions match TRBD1. The CDR3 spans 16 residues. Losses at the gene ends were 6 bases for V and 1 base for J; bases not matched to a gene: 7. The germline CDR1 and CDR2 sequences are WSHSY and SAAADI. DNA for the CDR3: TGCGCCAGCAGACAGGGACAGGGGGTGTCGAACACTGAAGCTTTCTTT. Encoded protein: CASRQGQGVSNTEAFF.

V usage is TRBV12-5 and J usage is TRBJ2-1; 8 bases are shared with TRBD2. CDR3 length: 15 amino acids. After removal of 5 bases from V and 9 bases from J, the junction contained 12 bases not matched to a gene. Germline V gene data show CDR1 as LGHNT and CDR2 as FRNRAP. The CDR3 is CASGLPGGVSSEQFF. The CDR3 nucleotides read TGTGCTAGTGGTCTACCGGGGGGGGTCTCTAGTGAGCAGTTCTTC.

In DNA form, the CDR3 reads TGTGCCAGCAGCTTAAATTCGTCTCCCCGGGGGGCAGGAGGCTCACCCCTCCACTTT. Encoded protein: CASSLNSSPRGAGGSPLHF. This chain connects TRBV7-3 to TRBJ1-6; maybe TRBD1 (6 bases). The CDR3 consists of 19 residues. The germline gives CDR1 SGHTA, CDR2 FQGTGA. Trimming pared 1 base from V and 10 bases from J, leaving 26 bases between.

J is TRBJ1-1 and V is TRBV6-5; 8 bases line up with TRBD1. V trimming: 7 bases; J trimming: 6 bases; junction bases outside the gene matches: 7. Per the germline V gene, CDR1 is MNHEY and CDR2 is SVGAGI. This CDR3 spans 13 amino acids. Written as DNA, the CDR3 is TGTGCCAGCAATAAACAGGGGGACGCTGAAGCTTTCTTT. Its translation is CASNKQGDAEAFF.

The rearrangement uses TRBV11-3 and TRBJ2-3; 8 nucleotides match TRBD1. The CDR3 extends over 18 amino acids. The germline CDR1 and CDR2 sequences are SGHNT and YENEEA. Germline trimming cut 1 base from V and 4 bases from J; bases unmatched to any gene: 13. Here the CDR3 reads CASSLGAYGQGRADTQYF. For the CDR3, the DNA is TGTGCCAGCAGCTTAGGGGCCTACGGACAGGGACGCGCAGATACGCAGTATTTT.

This sequence joins TRBV7-6 and TRBJ2-3, with TRBD1 matching 8 bases. V was pared by 3 bases and J by 0 bases, with 5 bases of the junction left unmatched. The CDR3 consists of 16 residues. The germline gives CDR1 SGHVS, CDR2 FNYEAQ. The CDR3 here is CASSFLGQASTDTQYF. As DNA, the CDR3 is TGTGCCAGCAGCTTCCTGGGACAGGCTAGCACAGATACGCAGTATTTT.

The sample holds a few counts of this clone. The rearrangement links TRBV11-2 to TRBJ2-1; a possible D gene is TRBD2 (5 bases). Trimming pared 0 bases from V and 3 bases from J, leaving 12 bases between. The germline V gene has CDR1 SGHAT and CDR2 FQNNGV. This CDR3 is 16 amino acids long. The CDR3 DNA reads as TGTGCCAGCAGCTTAGAGGGGAGACCTTTCTACAATGAGCAGTTCTTC. Its protein is CASSLEGRPFYNEQFF.

The chain has TRBV27 and TRBJ1-6, with D perhaps TRBD1 (6 bases). Germline V lookup: CDR1 MNHEY, CDR2 SMNVEV (reference sequence). V dropped 5 bases and J dropped 2 bases, with 22 bases sitting between them. CDR3 length: 19 residues. The CDR3 sequence is CASSHTTGYIVPYNSPLHF. Here the CDR3 DNA reads TGTGCCAGCAGTCACACGACAGGCTATATCGTTCCCTATAATTCACCCCTCCACTTT.

The chain joins TRBV19 to TRBJ1-5; TRBD1 matches 7 bases. Germline assignment: CDR1 LNHDA and CDR2 SQIVND (reference sequence). Germline trimming cut 8 bases from V and 4 bases from J; bases unmatched to any gene: 5. This CDR3 has 13 amino acids. The CDR3, as DNA: TGTGCCAGTCGACAGGGATTAAATCAGCCCCAGCATTTT. Translating it yields CASRQGLNQPQHF.

The chain employs TRBV7-9 and TRBJ1-2, with a tentative D call TRBD1 (5 bases). V dropped 0 bases and J dropped 8 bases, with 13 bases sitting between them. This CDR3 is built from 14 residues. Germline CDR1 and CDR2: SEHNR and FQNEAQ (reference sequence). DNA for the CDR3: TGTGCCAGCAGCTTAGCGGGGCCCCCTCAGGGCTACACCTTC. Residues: CASSLAGPPQGYTF.

The chain has TRBV7-8 and TRBJ2-3, with D maybe TRBD2 (6 bases). The germline V and J ends were trimmed by 11 bases and 1 base, with 16 bases remaining between them. The CDR3 contains 14 residues. The germline CDR1 and CDR2 sequences are SGHVS and FQNEAQ. The CDR3 loop is CAAGGVIRTDTQYF. Here the CDR3 DNA reads TGTGCCGCCGGGGGAGTGATACGCACAGATACGCAGTATTTT. The variable domain in full, with the rest retrieved from reference TRBV7-8 and TRBJ2-3, is GAGVSQSPRYKVAKRGQDVALRCDPISGHVSLFWYQQALGQGPEFLTYFQNEAQLDKSGLPSDRFFAERPEGSVSTLKIQRTQQEDSAVYLCAAGGVIRTDTQYFGPGTRLTVL.

The chain employs TRBV6-5 and TRBJ2-7; 13 positions agree with TRBD2. The CDR3 runs to 15 residues. CDR1 is MNHEY and CDR2 is SVGAGI in the germline V gene. The V gene end was trimmed by 6 bases and the J gene end by 2 bases; junction bases not matched to a gene: 4. The DNA for the CDR3 is TGTGCCAGCAGGGGACTAGCGGGGACCCCCTACGAGCAGTACTTC. The encoded protein is CASRGLAGTPYEQYF.

V usage is TRBV5-1 and J usage is TRBJ2-5; weak D call: TRBD1 (6 bases). CDR3 size: 16 residues. V shed 0 bases and J shed 12 bases, with 24 bases lying between them. The germline V gene encodes CDR1 SGHRS and CDR2 YFSETQ. As DNA, the CDR3 is TGCGCCAGCAGCTTGGGTGATAGGGGACATTCACGAGGGGAGTACTTC. Amino acid sequence: CASSLGDRGHSRGEYF.